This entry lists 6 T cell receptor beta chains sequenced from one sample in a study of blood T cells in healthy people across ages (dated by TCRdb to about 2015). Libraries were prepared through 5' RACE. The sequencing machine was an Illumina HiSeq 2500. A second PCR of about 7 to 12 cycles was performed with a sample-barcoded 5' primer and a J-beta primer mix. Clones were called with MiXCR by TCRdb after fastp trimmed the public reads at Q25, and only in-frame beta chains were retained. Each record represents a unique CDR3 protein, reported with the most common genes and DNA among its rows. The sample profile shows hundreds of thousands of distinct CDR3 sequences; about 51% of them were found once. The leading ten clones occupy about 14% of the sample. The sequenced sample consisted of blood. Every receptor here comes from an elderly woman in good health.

In DNA, the CDR3 is TGTGCCAGCAGTGTGGAGCGGCAGGATTACTACGAGCAGTACTTC. It specifies CASSVERQDYYEQYF. The chain employs TRBV2 and TRBJ2-7; a weak D match, TRBD2 (5 bases). The CDR3 loop spans 15 amino acids. CDR1 and CDR2 (germline): SNHLY, FYNNEI. V shed 4 bases and J shed 3 bases, with 16 bases lying between them.

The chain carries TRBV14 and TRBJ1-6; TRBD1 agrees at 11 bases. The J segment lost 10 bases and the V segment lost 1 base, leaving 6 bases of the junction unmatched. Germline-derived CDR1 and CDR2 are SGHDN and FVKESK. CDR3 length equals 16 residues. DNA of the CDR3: TGTGCCAGCAGCCAAGTCTTGGGACAGGGGGTGTCACCCCTCCACTTT. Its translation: CASSQVLGQGVSPLHF.

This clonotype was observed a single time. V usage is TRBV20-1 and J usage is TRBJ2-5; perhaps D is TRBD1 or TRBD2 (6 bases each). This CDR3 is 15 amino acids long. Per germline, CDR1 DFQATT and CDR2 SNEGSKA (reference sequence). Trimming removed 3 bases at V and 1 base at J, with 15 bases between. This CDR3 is CSARGATRSQETQYF. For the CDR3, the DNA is TGCAGTGCTAGGGGGGCGACTAGAAGCCAAGAGACCCAGTACTTC.

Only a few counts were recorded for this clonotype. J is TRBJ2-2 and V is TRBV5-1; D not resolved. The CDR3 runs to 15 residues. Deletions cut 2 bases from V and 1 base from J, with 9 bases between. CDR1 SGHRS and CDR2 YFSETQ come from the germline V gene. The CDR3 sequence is CASSFLALNTGELFF. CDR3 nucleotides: TGCGCCAGCAGCTTTTTGGCGTTGAACACCGGGGAGCTGTTTTTT.

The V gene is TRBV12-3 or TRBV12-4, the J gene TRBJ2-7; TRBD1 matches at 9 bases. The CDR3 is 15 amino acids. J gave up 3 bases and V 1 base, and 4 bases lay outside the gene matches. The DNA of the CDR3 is TGTGCCAGCAGTTTAGGGGGGACAGGGATCTACGAGCAGTACTTC. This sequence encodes CASSLGGTGIYEQYF.

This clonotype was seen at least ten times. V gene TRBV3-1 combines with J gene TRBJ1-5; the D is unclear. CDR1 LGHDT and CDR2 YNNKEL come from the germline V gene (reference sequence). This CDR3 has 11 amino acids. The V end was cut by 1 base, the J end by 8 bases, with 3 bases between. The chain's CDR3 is CASSQVKPQHF. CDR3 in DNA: TGTGCCAGCAGCCAAGTTAAGCCCCAGCATTTT.